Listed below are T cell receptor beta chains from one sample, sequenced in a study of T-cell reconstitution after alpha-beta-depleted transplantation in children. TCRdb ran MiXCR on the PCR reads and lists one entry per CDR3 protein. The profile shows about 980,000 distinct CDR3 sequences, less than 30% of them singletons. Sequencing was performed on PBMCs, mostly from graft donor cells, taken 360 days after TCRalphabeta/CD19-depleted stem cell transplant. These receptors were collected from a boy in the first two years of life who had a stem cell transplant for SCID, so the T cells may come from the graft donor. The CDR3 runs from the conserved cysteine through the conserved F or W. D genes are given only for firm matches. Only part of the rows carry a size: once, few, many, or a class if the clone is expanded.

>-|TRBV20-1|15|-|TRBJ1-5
TGCAGTGCTAGCAGGCGGCAGAGGGGCAATCAGCCCCAGCATTTT
CSASRRQRGNQPQHF
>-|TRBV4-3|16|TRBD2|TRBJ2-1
TGCGCCAGCAGCGCTAGGGCTAGCGGGGGGAATAATGAGCAGTTCTTC
CASSARASGGNNEQFF
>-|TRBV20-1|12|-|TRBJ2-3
TGCAGTGAAGAGGTTTTCGCAGATACGCAGTATTTT
CSEEVFADTQYF
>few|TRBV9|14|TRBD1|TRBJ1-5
TGTGCCAGCAGCGTAGGGGACAGAAATCAGCCCCAGCATTTT
CASSVGDRNQPQHF
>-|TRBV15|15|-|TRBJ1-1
TGTGCCACCAGCAGATTCCCGGGCTCAGGCACTGAAGCTTTCTTT
CATSRFPGSGTEAFF
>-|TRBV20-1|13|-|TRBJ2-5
TGCAGTGCTTCAGCGGGTGCTAAAGAGACCCAGTACTTC
CSASAGAKETQYF
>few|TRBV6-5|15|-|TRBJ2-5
TGTGCCAGCAGTTACTCGAGAGGCAGAGGAGAGACCCAGTACTTC
CASSYSRGRGETQYF
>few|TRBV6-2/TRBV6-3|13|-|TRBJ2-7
TGTGCCAGCACCCGTACAGGCGGCTACGAGCAGTACTTC
CASTRTGGYEQYF
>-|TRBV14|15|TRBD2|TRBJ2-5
TGTGCCAGCAGCCTACTAGCGGGGATACAAGAGACCCAGTACTTC
CASSLLAGIQETQYF
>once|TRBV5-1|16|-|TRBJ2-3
TGCGCCAGCAGCGCGGACTTCGGAACCAGCACAGATACGCAGTATTTT
CASSADFGTSTDTQYF
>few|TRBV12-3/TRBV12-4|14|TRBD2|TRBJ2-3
TGTGCCAGCAGACGCAGCGGGGGCGCGGATACGCAGTATTTT
CASRRSGGADTQYF
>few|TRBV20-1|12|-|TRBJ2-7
TGCAGTGCTAGAGAGGGAAGGGGAGAGCAGTACTTC
CSAREGRGEQYF
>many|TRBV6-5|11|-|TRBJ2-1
TGTGCCAGCAGTTACGCAACTGAGCAGTTCTTC
CASSYATEQFF
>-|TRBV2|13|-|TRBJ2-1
TGTGCCGGACTAAGAGACGGGTTCGGTGAGCAGTTCTTC
CAGLRDGFGEQFF
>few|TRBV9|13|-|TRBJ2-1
TGTGCCAGCAGCCTGAATTTGTACAATGAGCAGTTCTTC
CASSLNLYNEQFF
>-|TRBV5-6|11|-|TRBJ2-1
TGTGCCAGCAGCAAATCAAGTGAGCAGTTCTTC
CASSKSSEQFF
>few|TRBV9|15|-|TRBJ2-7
TGTGCCAGCAGCCCCGGTCGGAGGAGCTCCTACGAGCAGTACTTC
CASSPGRRSSYEQYF
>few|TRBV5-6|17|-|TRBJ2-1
TGTGCCAGCAGCTTGAGGTTAACGACCTCTCCCTACAATGAGCAGTTCTTC
CASSLRLTTSPYNEQFF
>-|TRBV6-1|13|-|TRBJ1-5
TGTGCCAGCAGTGAACTTTGGGGTCAGCCCCAGCATTTT
CASSELWGQPQHF
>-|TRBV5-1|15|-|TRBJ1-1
TGCGCCAGCAGCTTGGAAAACCATCCGGACACTGAAGCTTTCTTT
CASSLENHPDTEAFF
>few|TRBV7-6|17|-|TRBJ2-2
TGTGCCAGCAGCCTCGGGGGACAGACCAGAAACACCGGGGAGCTGTTTTTT
CASSLGGQTRNTGELFF
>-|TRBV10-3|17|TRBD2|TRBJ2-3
TGTGCCATCAGGGGTAGCGGGGGGCCACCTCGCACAGATACGCAGTATTTT
CAIRGSGGPPRTDTQYF
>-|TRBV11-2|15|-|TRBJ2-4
TGTGCCAGCAGCCCGATGGGGCAGGTCCGGGACATTCAGTACTTC
CASSPMGQVRDIQYF